The clone carrying this T cell receptor (beta chain) was seen once. No antigen is known for it. A much more abundant neighbour one base away suggests this may be a read error. This record comes from a study of human T cells and chemical hapten exposure. Findings and limits, study-wide: Relative to control repertoires, expanded TCRs gave rise to significantly more large CDR3 similarity clusters.

CDR3 length: 14 residues. V was shortened by 8 bases and J by 4 bases, with 16 bases between the two germline ends. TCRdb processed the RACE reads anew with MiXCR; each CDR3 protein has one entry. The sample holds about 100,000 distinct CDR3 sequences, 11% seen once. Time point noted: patch test 2, 6 weeks after DPC sensitization. Specified treatment: therapeutic diphenylcyclopropenone sensitization with weekly scalp DPC. The chain joins TRBV12-3 or TRBV12-4 to TRBJ2-3, with D perhaps matching TRBD2 (5 bases). The receptor comes from a woman in her forties with alopecia areata. Some clones in this sample may be carry-over from other donors' samples. The source was whole blood, collected in connection with sensitization to the hapten diphenylcyclopropenone (DPC). The CDR3: CASLWERKPDTQYF. DNA for the CDR3: TGTGCCAGCCTGTGGGAGCGGAAACCAGATACGCAGTATTTT.